Listed here is a single T cell receptor beta chain. This clonotype was detected only a few times. Which antigen it targets is not known. The junction shows a germline mismatch at one end, possibly a read error. The germline V gene (reference sequence) provides CDR1 DFQATT and CDR2 SNEGSKA. The CDR3 sequence holds 13 residues, the cysteine and phenylalanine included. Kept here is only the CDR3 DNA, which spans 39 bases and is read in frame from base 1. Donors were 35 to 40 systemically healthy Caucasian individuals from Russia aged about 6 to 100 years. About 10 milliliters of peripheral blood were collected from each donor into EDTA-treated Vacutainer tubes. PBMCs were isolated by Ficoll-Paque density-gradient centrifugation, with at least 6 million obtained per sample. Total RNA, at least 6 micrograms per sample, was extracted from PBMCs with Trizol reagent. The percentages of naive CD45RAhigh/CD27high T cells were determined by flow cytometry on a PBMC aliquot from every donor.

This sample was included in a study of blood T cells in healthy people across ages (dated by TCRdb to the mid-2010s). In the study overall: In model experiments, roughly one uniquely barcoded TCR beta cDNA molecule per two T cells was captured by template switching. To avoid experimental bias, donors of different ages were spread randomly across the sequencing lanes. Four age groups were formed from the donors: young (average roughly 15 years), middle-aged (just under 40), aged (62) and long-lived (roughly 88). Using deep sequencing normalized with unique cDNA molecular identifiers, the study measured how TCR beta repertoire diversity changes with age. Two additional independent replicas of 1 million unique cDNA reads from the same blood draw were analyzed for two donors (one aged 18 to 30 and one aged 80 or older).

Overall study results and their limits: Observed TCR beta diversity correlated strongly with the percentage of naive T cells measured by flow cytometry. Because the CMV infection status of the donors was unknown, age-related changes in expanded clonotypes may potentially have been confounded. Since profiling was done on bulk unsorted PBMCs, naive and antigen-experienced compartments could not be conclusively compared. Total diversity estimates from one million sequenced T cells were considered lower bounds and underestimates. As age increased, observed TCR beta diversity per million T cells dropped in a roughly linear way, and a significant reduction was already evident by age approximately 40. Compared with the aged group, the long-lived group had more naive CD4+ T cells, fewer expanded clones and increased TCR diversity, a pattern suggesting age selection.

Preparation of the library involved 5' RACE. The sequencing machine was an Illumina HiSeq 2500. A second PCR of about 6 to 12 cycles was performed with a sample-barcoded 5' primer and a J-beta primer mix. Each TCR beta cDNA molecule received a unique molecular identifier from a template-switch 5' adaptor carrying 12 random nucleotides. At least 2.5 million CDR3-containing paired-end reads were obtained from each sample. The Mint cDNA synthesis kit, primed by a TRBC-specific oligonucleotide, was used to synthesize first-strand cDNA from all RNA. Following uracil-DNA glycosylase treatment, a first 18-cycle PCR with universal primers M1SS and BC2_uni_R was performed on all cDNA. Per the original workflow: Each sample was normalized by randomly selecting 1 million high-quality reads, each carrying a distinct molecular identifier. Instead of being binned into consensus sequences, reads with shared molecular identifiers were discarded. MiTCR, set to a Q25 quality threshold and the strictest error-elimination algorithm, was used for CDR3 identification, clonotype clustering and error correction. Lower-bound total TCR beta diversity was estimated with a nonparametric unseen species model using Euler transformation. TCRdb itself trimmed the public reads at Q25 with fastp, ran MiXCR and retained productive beta chains. When rows share a CDR3 protein, they turn into one entry using the most common DNA and genes. What appears here as the V and J calls and clone size reflects TCRdb's work, not the paper's. For this sample there are roughly 1.5 million distinct CDR3 sequences; 40% to 45% appear just once. Roughly 3.7% of the sample belongs to the ten largest clones.

The sample taken for sequencing was blood. This TCR came from a woman aged 18-29 years in good health. Recombination linked TRBV20-1 to TRBJ2-7; the D call is possibly TRBD1 or TRBD2, each sharing 5 bases. Here the CDR3 is given as CSAREIGEYEQYF. The base sequence is TGCAGTGCCAGAGAAATAGGGGAGTACGAGCAGTACTTC.